The 27 T cell receptor beta chains below come from one sample, sequenced in a study of shared clonotypes between healthy human individuals. Data came from immunoSEQ multiplex PCR; TCRdb stores just in-frame clones and leaves some out. The top ten clones hold 0.3% to 0.4% of a sample with millions of clones, approximately 95% of them seen once. The material sequenced was naive CD4+ T cells from PBMCs. As to subset: CD45RA+ positively selected. Receptor source: a man between 18 and 35 years old in good health. Some clones in this sample may be carry-over from other donors' samples.

As to this clone: The same CDR3 arises from other DNA sequences in this sample as well. The chain couples TRBV27 to TRBJ1-1, with D unclear. This CDR3 spans 14 amino acids. Germline V gene lookup returns CDR1 MNHEY and CDR2 SMNVEV (reference sequence). V shed 0 bases and J shed 3 bases, with 8 bases lying between them. As DNA, the CDR3 is TGTGCCAGCAGTTTATCTCGGGGAGACACTGAAGCTTTCTTT. Its translation is CASSLSRGDTEAFF.

The chain employs TRBV6-1 and TRBJ1-1; 8 bases map to TRBD1. This CDR3 has 14 residues. J gave up 4 bases and V 7 bases, and 8 bases lay outside the gene matches. In germline, CDR1 is MNHNS, CDR2 SASEGT. The CDR3 nucleotides are TGTGCCAGCAACAGACAGGGGTGGAGCACTGAAGCTTTCTTT. This translates into CASNRQGWSTEAFF.

The V call is TRBV7-2, the J call TRBJ2-7; 11 bases line up with TRBD1. Germline CDR1 and CDR2: SGHTA and FQGNSA. CDR3 length: 14 amino acids. The V and J ends lost 5 bases and 4 bases, in that order; junction bases with no gene match: 4. CDR3 in amino acids: CASSGGTGGYEQYF. The CDR3 DNA follows: TGTGCCAGCAGCGGAGGGACAGGGGGGTACGAGCAGTACTTC.

This chain connects TRBV7-9 to TRBJ1-2, with 10 bases aligning to TRBD1. The CDR3 has 17 residues. V was clipped by 5 bases and J by 4 bases; unmatched bases: 13. Germline CDR1 reads SEHNR; CDR2 reads FQNEAQ (reference sequence). CDR3 coding DNA: TGTGCCAGCAGCCTAAAAACATTCCGGGACAGGGGCTATGGCTACACCTTC. Its translation is CASSLKTFRDRGYGYTF.

The CDR3 sequence is CASSLERYEQYF. CDR3 coding DNA: TGTGCCAGCAGCTTGGAGAGGTACGAGCAGTACTTC. The rearrangement uses TRBV5-6 and TRBJ2-5, with no clear D. The J call may be wrong; the DNA end is better matched by TRBJ2-7. The CDR3 covers 12 residues. Germline V lookup: CDR1 SGHDT, CDR2 YYEEEE.

The chain couples TRBV4-2 to TRBJ1-5; maybe TRBD1 (5 bases). Trimming removed 2 bases at V and 4 bases at J, with 18 bases between. This CDR3 contains 17 residues. The germline V gene encodes CDR1 LGHNA and CDR2 YNFKEQ. As DNA, the CDR3 is TGTGCCAGCAGCCAATTCGTTGGGGCAGAAGCAAATCAGCCCCAGCATTTT. Its protein product is CASSQFVGAEANQPQHF.

The CDR3 sequence: CASSPYDGGIARLWDEQYF. In DNA form, the CDR3 reads TGTGCCAGCTCACCATACGATGGAGGAATAGCCCGCTTATGGGACGAGCAGTACTTC. The genes are TRBV18 and TRBJ2-7; the D gene is possibly TRBD2 (5 bases). Germline loops: CDR1 KGHSH, CDR2 LQKENI. V was cut by 2 bases and J by 5 bases, with 28 bases left in between. The CDR3 contains 19 residues. The entire variable domain, with the rest obtained from reference TRBV18 and TRBJ2-7, is as follows: NAGVMQNPRHLVRRRGQEARLRCSPMKGHSHVYWYRQLPEEGLKFMVYLQKENIIDESGMPKERFSAEFPKEGPSILRIQQVVRGDSAAYFCASSPYDGGIARLWDEQYFGPGTRLTVT.

The chain uses TRBV6-6 and TRBJ2-1, with TRBD2 as a possible D gene (5 bases). Germline CDR1 reads MNHNY; CDR2 reads SVGAGI (reference sequence). The CDR3 extends over 13 amino acids. V lost 7 bases to trimming and J lost 8 bases, with 15 bases between them. The CDR3 reads CASTESSFYEQFF. CDR3 coding DNA: TGTGCCAGCACGGAGTCTAGCTTCTATGAGCAGTTCTTC.

The genes are TRBV11-2 and TRBJ2-5, with a weak D call TRBD1 (5 bases). Per germline, CDR1 SGHAT and CDR2 FQNNGV. V was cut by 5 bases and J by 1 base, with 14 bases left in between. This CDR3 comprises 15 residues. The CDR3 loop is CASSPRQTPQETQYF. Written as DNA, the CDR3 is TGTGCCAGCAGCCCCCGACAGACACCCCAAGAGACCCAGTACTTC. The whole variable domain, remainder taken from reference TRBV11-2 and TRBJ2-5, is EAGVAQSPRYKIIEKRQSVAFWCNPISGHATLYWYQQILGQGPKLLIQFQNNGVVDDSQLPKDRFSAERLKGVDSTLKIQPAKLEDSAVYLCASSPRQTPQETQYFGPGTRLLVL.

This clone was recorded once. The V and J genes are TRBV2 and TRBJ2-7; D ambiguous. This CDR3 contains 13 residues. V dropped 7 bases and J dropped 3 bases, with 13 bases sitting between them. Germline V gives CDR1 SNHLY, CDR2 FYNNEI. The CDR3 reads CASTPGRRYEQYF. Written as DNA, the CDR3 is TGTGCCAGCACCCCCGGGCGGCGCTACGAGCAGTACTTC.

V gene TRBV7-3 combines with J gene TRBJ2-1, with TRBD1 matching over 8 bases. V lost 5 bases to trimming and J lost 8 bases; unmatched junction nucleotides: 11. The length of the CDR3 is 15 residues. Germline V lookup: CDR1 SGHTA, CDR2 FQGTGA. As DNA, the CDR3 is TGTGCCAGCAGCGGTCAGGGGGCAGTGTACGATGAGCAGTTCTTC. Protein product: CASSGQGAVYDEQFF. The whole variable domain, remainder taken from reference TRBV7-3 and TRBJ2-1, is GAGVSQTPSNKVTEKGKYVELRCDPISGHTALYWYRQSLGQGPEFLIYFQGTGAADDSGLPNDRFFAVRPEGSVSTLKIQRTERGDSAVYLCASSGQGAVYDEQFFGPGTRLTVL.

This clone was seen a handful of times. The rearrangement uses TRBV6-7 and TRBJ1-5; perhaps TRBD1 as D (5 bases). TRBV6-7 is placed among ORFs of uncertain function. Trimming left V 6 bases short and J 7 bases short, with 16 bases between. CDR3 length equals 14 residues. The CDR3 here is CASRGPTYGQPQHF. DNA for the CDR3: TGTGCCAGCAGGGGGCCCACATATGGCCAGCCCCAGCATTTT.

V usage is TRBV7-2 and J usage is TRBJ2-3, with TRBD2 identical over 11 bases. The CDR3 contains 16 residues. Per the germline V gene, CDR1 is SGHTA and CDR2 is FQGNSA. V gave up 4 bases and J gave up 3 bases; unmatched junction bases: 6. The CDR3 region is CASSSGLAGITDTQYF. CDR3 coding DNA: TGTGCCAGCAGCTCCGGACTAGCGGGCATAACAGATACGCAGTATTTT.

The V gene is TRBV7-8, the J gene TRBJ2-7; the D call may be TRBD1 or TRBD2 (5 bases each). The CDR3 has 15 amino acids. V was pared by 7 bases and J by 0 bases, with 16 bases between. CDR1 and CDR2 from the germline V gene are SGHVS and FQNEAQ. CDR3 coding DNA: TGTGCCAGCACTGACCCAGGGCGGGCCTCCTACGAGCAGTACTTC. Translation: CASTDPGRASYEQYF.

The chain is built from TRBV29-1 and TRBJ2-1; 7 nucleotides line up with TRBD1. With V trimmed by 4 bases and J by 7 bases, 4 bases remained unmatched. This CDR3 has 12 residues. CDR1 SQVTM and CDR2 ANQGSEA come from the germline V gene. The CDR3 DNA reads TGCAGCGTTGTCGCACAGGGGAATGAGCAGTTCTTC. Protein: CSVVAQGNEQFF.

The gene calls are TRBV19 and TRBJ2-5; TRBD1 aligns across 10 bases. Germline loops: CDR1 LNHDA, CDR2 SQIVND (reference sequence). The CDR3 contains 14 residues. After removal of 5 bases from V and 8 bases from J, the junction contained 8 bases not matched to a gene. The CDR3 DNA reads TGTGCCAGTAGTTCGCCGGACAGGGGGAGAACCCAGTACTTC. Amino acids: CASSSPDRGRTQYF. The complete variable domain, with remaining parts taken from reference TRBV19 and TRBJ2-5, reads DGGITQSPKYLFRKEGQNVTLSCEQNLNHDAMYWYRQDPGQGLRLIYYSQIVNDFQKGDIAEGYSVSREKKESFPLTVTSAQKNPTAFYLCASSSPDRGRTQYFGPGTRLLVL.

This chain joins TRBV10-3 and TRBJ1-3; D may be TRBD1 (5 bases). The CDR3 is 14 residues long. Trimming left V 5 bases short and J 3 bases short, with 11 bases between. Germline V gene lookup returns CDR1 ENHRY and CDR2 SYGVKD. CDR3 region: CAISSRVYGNTIYF. DNA for the CDR3: TGTGCCATCAGTAGCAGGGTATATGGAAACACCATATATTTT.

Worth noting for this clone: Within the sample, other DNA sequences also encode this same CDR3. The CDR3 loop is CASSRDRGETQYF. CDR3 DNA sequence: TGCGCCAGCAGCCGAGACAGGGGAGAGACCCAGTACTTC. The chain has TRBV5-1 and TRBJ2-5; TRBD1 aligns across 8 bases. CDR1 and CDR2 (germline): SGHRS, YFSETQ. V shed 4 bases and J 4 bases; nucleotides not matched to a gene: 3. The CDR3 has 13 amino acids.

This chain links TRBV9 with TRBJ2-2; 7 bases are a match to TRBD2. CDR1 is SGDLS and CDR2 is YYNGEE in the germline V gene. Trimming at V came to 4 bases and at J to 4 bases, leaving 16 bases not matched to a gene. This CDR3 has 18 residues. The CDR3 loop is CASSTPSGTASATGELFF. Written as DNA, the CDR3 is TGTGCCAGCAGCACCCCCAGCGGGACCGCTAGCGCCACCGGGGAGCTGTTTTTT.

The V and J genes are TRBV27 and TRBJ2-6; 9 nucleotides align to TRBD1. Germline values: CDR1 MNHEY, CDR2 SMNVEV (reference sequence). V lost 5 bases, J lost 0 bases, and 11 bases stayed unmatched. The CDR3 runs to 19 residues. The CDR3 DNA sequence: TGTGCCAGCAGTCGACAACAGGGGGCACTTCGCTCTGGGGCCAACGTCCTGACTTTC. Translation: CASSRQQGALRSGANVLTF.

The chain recombines TRBV15 with TRBJ2-3; 10 bases are shared with TRBD2. J lost 3 bases, V lost 0 bases, and 9 bases had no gene match. This CDR3 spans 18 amino acids. Germline CDR1 and CDR2: LNHNV and YYDKDF (reference sequence). CDR3 coding DNA: TGTGCCACCAGCAGAGATCGCCCTCGGACTAGCGGAACAGATACGCAGTATTTT. Encoded protein: CATSRDRPRTSGTDTQYF.

V and J are TRBV7-9 and TRBJ1-4, with TRBD1 identical over 8 bases. The CDR3 spans 15 residues. Germline V gene sequence: CDR1 SEHNR, CDR2 FQNEAQ (reference sequence). The V segment lost 6 bases and the J segment 5 bases; nucleotides outside the gene matches: 8. This CDR3 is CASRWTGNKNEKLFF. The CDR3 DNA is TGTGCCAGCAGATGGACAGGGAATAAGAATGAAAAACTGTTTTTT.

The chain combines TRBV7-3 with TRBJ1-1; D remains unclear. The CDR3 has 13 amino acids. CDR1 is SGHTA, CDR2 FQGTGA, per germline. The V end lost 3 bases, the J end lost 1 base, and 6 bases lay between the germline ends. The chain's CDR3 is CASSFPPNTEAFF. The CDR3 DNA sequence: TGTGCCAGCAGCTTTCCCCCGAACACTGAAGCTTTCTTT.

Comment on this clone: Additional DNA sequences in this sample encode the identical CDR3. The chain is built from TRBV5-1 and TRBJ1-2; D unresolved. The germline V gene encodes CDR1 SGHRS and CDR2 YFSETQ. The V end lost 3 bases, the J end lost 2 bases, and 8 bases lay between the germline ends. CDR3 length: 13 amino acids. The CDR3 sequence is CASSYSANYGYTF. In nucleotides, the CDR3 is TGCGCCAGCAGCTATTCGGCGAACTATGGCTACACCTTC.

The chain carries TRBV6-5 and TRBJ1-2; perhaps TRBD1 as D (6 bases). Trimming stripped 5 bases from V and 4 bases from J, with 17 bases between. The germline V gene encodes CDR1 MNHEY and CDR2 SVGAGI. The CDR3 loop spans 15 amino acids. CDR3 protein: CASSAQGRGVYGYTF. The CDR3 DNA reads TGTGCCAGCAGTGCGCAGGGGAGGGGAGTCTATGGCTACACCTTC.

The V and J genes are TRBV5-6 and TRBJ2-1; TRBD2 agrees at 12 bases. The CDR3 is made up of 15 amino acids. Looked up from germline, CDR1 is SGHDT and CDR2 is YYEEEE. The V and J ends lost 4 bases and 6 bases, in that order; junction bases with no gene match: 5. CDR3 coding DNA: TGTGCCAGCAGCCAGACTAGCGGGAGACCCAATGAGCAGTTCTTC. This sequence encodes CASSQTSGRPNEQFF. The full variable domain, its missing parts supplied by reference TRBV5-6 and TRBJ2-1, is DAGVTQSPTHLIKTRGQQVTLRCSPKSGHDTVSWYQQALGQGPQFIFQYYEEEERQRGNFPDRFSGHQFPNYSSELNVNALLLGDSALYLCASSQTSGRPNEQFFGPGTRLTVL.

V gene TRBV5-6 combines with J gene TRBJ2-7; tentative D call: TRBD1 (6 bases). CDR1 SGHDT and CDR2 YYEEEE come from the germline V gene. The CDR3 contains 15 residues. Trimming removed 0 bases from V and 4 bases from J, with 14 bases in between. The CDR3 DNA follows: TGTGCCAGCAGCTTGGTGGGGGCTGCAGCTTACGAGCAGTACTTC. Translated, it gives CASSLVGAAAYEQYF.